The T cell receptor beta chain under discussion was sequenced for a study of cytomegalovirus exposure and HLA in healthy donors. Study-wide background: A data release that came early held approximately 85 million unique TCRs from HLA-typed donors.

Primers: 60 Vbeta forward and 13 Jbeta reverse. Only in-frame clones appear in the TCRdb table, and some are missing; sequencing was by immunoSEQ multiplex PCR. The sample includes about 150,000 clones, over 70% of them seen just once. Germline assignment: CDR1 SGHAT and CDR2 FQNNGV. Trimming at V came to 5 bases and at J to 3 bases, leaving 3 bases not matched to a gene. The CDR3 has 16 amino acids. The clonotype originates from a man aged 25-45 years in good health and CMV-seropositive. The chain has TRBV11-2 and TRBJ2-1, with TRBD2 matching over 14 bases. The sample taken for sequencing was PBMCs. The CDR3, as DNA: TGTGCCAGCAGCCGGGGACTAGCGGGAGACTACAATGAGCAGTTCTTC. The encoded protein is CASSRGLAGDYNEQFF.